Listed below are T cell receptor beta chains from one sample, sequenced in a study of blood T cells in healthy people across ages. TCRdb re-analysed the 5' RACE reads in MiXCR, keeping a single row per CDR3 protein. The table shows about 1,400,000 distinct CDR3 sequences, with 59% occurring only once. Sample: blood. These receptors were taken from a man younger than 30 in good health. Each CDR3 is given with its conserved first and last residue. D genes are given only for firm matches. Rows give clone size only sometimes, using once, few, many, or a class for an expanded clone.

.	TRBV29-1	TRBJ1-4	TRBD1	CSVSEDRVDDYEKLFF	TGCAGCGTATCAGAGGACAGGGTTGATGATTACGAAAAACTGTTTTTT
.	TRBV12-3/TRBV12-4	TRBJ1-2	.	CASSFRRNPNYGYTF	TGTGCCAGCAGTTTCAGGCGCAACCCTAACTATGGCTACACCTTC
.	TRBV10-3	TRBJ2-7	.	CAIRNPETNEQYF	TGTGCCATCAGGAATCCAGAGACGAACGAGCAGTACTTC
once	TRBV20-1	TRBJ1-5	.	CSVRLGSNQPQHF	TGCAGTGTTAGACTGGGTAGCAATCAGCCCCAGCATTTT
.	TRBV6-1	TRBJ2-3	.	CASSGRSGRQYF	TGTGCCAGCAGTGGTAGGTCTGGGAGGCAGTATTTT
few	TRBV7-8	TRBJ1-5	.	CAANQGYSNQPQHF	TGTGCCGCCAACCAGGGATATAGCAATCAGCCCCAGCATTTT
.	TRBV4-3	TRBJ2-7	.	CASSQSVKGGVYEQYF	TGCGCCAGCAGCCAATCCGTTAAAGGGGGAGTTTACGAGCAGTACTTC
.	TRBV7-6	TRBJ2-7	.	CASSLEPESGYEQYF	TGTGCCAGCAGCTTAGAGCCGGAGTCGGGCTACGAGCAGTACTTC
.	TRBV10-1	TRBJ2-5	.	CASSPTGLGTQYF	TGCGCCAGCAGTCCAACGGGTCTGGGGACCCAGTACTTC
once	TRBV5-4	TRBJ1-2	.	CASSLVGEASYGYTF	TGTGCCAGCAGCTTGGTCGGCGAGGCTAGCTATGGCTACACCTTC
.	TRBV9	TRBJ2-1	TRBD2	CASSVGLAGGRLFF	TGTGCCAGCAGCGTAGGACTAGCGGGCGGCAGACTGTTCTTC
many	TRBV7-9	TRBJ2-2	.	CASRFMSTGELFF	TGTGCCAGCAGGTTTATGAGCACCGGGGAGCTGTTTTTT
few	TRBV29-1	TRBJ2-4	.	CSVEDRAATNIQYF	TGCAGCGTTGAAGATCGGGCAGCCACAAACATTCAGTACTTC
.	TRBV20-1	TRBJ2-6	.	CSARVMATGANVLTF	TGCAGTGCTAGAGTTATGGCGACTGGGGCCAACGTCCTGACTTTC
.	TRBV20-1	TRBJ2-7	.	CSAMKRNSYEQYF	TGCAGTGCTATGAAGCGGAACTCCTACGAGCAGTACTTC
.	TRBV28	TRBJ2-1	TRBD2	CASSLGAGGGEQFF	TGTGCCAGCAGTTTAGGAGCGGGGGGGGGTGAGCAGTTCTTC
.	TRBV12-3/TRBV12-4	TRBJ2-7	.	CASRGPYPLYEQYF	TGTGCCAGCAGAGGACCCTACCCCCTCTACGAGCAGTACTTC
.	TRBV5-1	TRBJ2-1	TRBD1	CASSLRTGLSYNEQFF	TGCGCCAGCAGCTTGAGGACAGGGCTTTCCTACAATGAGCAGTTCTTC
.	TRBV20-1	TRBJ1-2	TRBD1	CSARQTGGDGYTF	TGCAGTGCTAGACAGACAGGGGGCGACGGCTACACCTTC
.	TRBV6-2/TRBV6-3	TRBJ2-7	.	CASSYVPYEQYF	TGTGCCAGCAGTTACGTCCCCTACGAGCAGTACTTC
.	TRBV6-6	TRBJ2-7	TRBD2	CASSASGVAYEQYF	TGTGCCAGCAGTGCTAGCGGGGTCGCGTACGAGCAGTACTTC
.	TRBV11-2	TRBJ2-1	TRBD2	CASSFAGGDYNEQFF	TGTGCCAGCAGCTTCGCGGGAGGGGACTACAATGAGCAGTTCTTC
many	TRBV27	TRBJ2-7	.	CASSYQSSYEQYF	TGTGCCAGCAGTTACCAGAGCTCCTACGAGCAGTACTTC
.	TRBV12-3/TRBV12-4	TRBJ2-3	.	CASSPGDRADTQYF	TGTGCCAGCAGTCCAGGGGATCGGGCAGATACGCAGTATTTT
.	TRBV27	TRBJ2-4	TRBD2	CASSLRAGGNIQYF	TGTGCCAGCAGTTTGCGAGCGGGAGGGAACATTCAGTACTTC
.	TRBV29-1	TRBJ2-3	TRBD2	CSVEDLKSGKSTDTQYF	TGCAGCGTTGAAGATCTGAAAAGCGGGAAAAGCACAGATACGCAGTATTTT
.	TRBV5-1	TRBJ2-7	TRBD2	CASSLGFGSGSRSYEQYF	TGCGCCAGCAGCTTGGGATTTGGAAGCGGGAGCCGTTCCTACGAGCAGTACTTC
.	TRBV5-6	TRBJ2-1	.	CASSPANRDEQFF	TGTGCCAGCAGCCCGGCAAACAGGGACGAGCAGTTCTTC
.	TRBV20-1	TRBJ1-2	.	CSGSQDNYGYTF	TGCAGTGGCTCACAGGACAACTATGGCTACACCTTC
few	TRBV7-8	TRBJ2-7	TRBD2	CASSSTGTSGGRSYEQYF	TGTGCCAGCAGCTCAACCGGGACTAGCGGGGGCCGCTCCTACGAGCAGTACTTC
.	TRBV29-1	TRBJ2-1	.	CSAVGNMVNEQFF	TGCAGCGCTGTAGGGAACATGGTCAATGAGCAGTTCTTC